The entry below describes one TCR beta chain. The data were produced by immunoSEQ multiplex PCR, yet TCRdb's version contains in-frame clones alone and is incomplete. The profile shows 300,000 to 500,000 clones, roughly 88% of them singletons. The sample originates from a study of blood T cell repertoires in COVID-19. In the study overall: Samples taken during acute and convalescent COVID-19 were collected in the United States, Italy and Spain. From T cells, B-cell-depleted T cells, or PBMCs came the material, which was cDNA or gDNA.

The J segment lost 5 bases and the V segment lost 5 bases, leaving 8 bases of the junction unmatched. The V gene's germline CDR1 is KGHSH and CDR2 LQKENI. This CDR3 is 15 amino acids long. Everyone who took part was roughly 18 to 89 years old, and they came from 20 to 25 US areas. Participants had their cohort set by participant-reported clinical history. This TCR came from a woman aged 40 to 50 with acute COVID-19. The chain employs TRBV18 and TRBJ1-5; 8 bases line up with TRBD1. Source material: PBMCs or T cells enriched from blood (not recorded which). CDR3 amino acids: CASSSGTGWDQPQHF. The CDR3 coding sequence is TGTGCCAGCTCATCAGGGACAGGATGGGATCAGCCCCAGCATTTT.